The 12 T cell receptor beta chains below come from one sample, sequenced in a study of cytomegalovirus exposure and HLA in healthy donors. PCR involved 60 Vbeta and 13 Jbeta primers. Assay used: immunoSEQ multiplex PCR; TCRdb lists only in-frame clones, some missing. The table lists some 180,000 clones, around 73% of them singletons. Sequencing was carried out using PBMCs. The origin of the receptors is a woman aged 18-29 years in good health and CMV-seropositive.

V usage is TRBV4-2 and J usage is TRBJ2-1; TRBD1 matches 10 bases. The V gene's germline CDR1 is LGHNA and CDR2 YNFKEQ. This CDR3 contains 18 residues. With V trimmed by 4 bases and J by 3 bases, 12 bases remained unmatched. The CDR3 region has the DNA TGTGCCAGCAGCCGCACACCGAGCTGGGACAGGGGCTACAATGAGCAGTTCTTC. It yields the protein CASSRTPSWDRGYNEQFF.

The chain uses TRBV2 and TRBJ2-5; 9 nucleotides match TRBD1. This CDR3 is 13 amino acids long. Germline CDR1 and CDR2: SNHLY and FYNNEI. Trimming at V came to 6 bases and at J to 9 bases, leaving 8 bases not matched to a gene. For the CDR3, the DNA is TGTGCCAGCAGGGACAGGGGAGGTTGGTCCCAGTACTTC. Translating it yields CASRDRGGWSQYF.

V usage is TRBV15 and J usage is TRBJ1-6, with a tentative D call TRBD1 (5 bases). CDR3 length equals 14 residues. The germline V gene encodes CDR1 LNHNV and CDR2 YYDKDF (reference sequence). V dropped 5 bases and J dropped 7 bases, with 12 bases sitting between them. The CDR3 DNA reads as TGTGCCACCAGCGGGGGGGGTATGAATTCACCCCTCCACTTT. This codes for CATSGGGMNSPLHF. The full variable domain, completed using reference TRBV15 and TRBJ1-6, is DAMVIQNPRYQVTQFGKPVTLSCSQTLNHNVMYWYQQKSSQAPKLLFHYYDKDFNNEADTPDNFQSRRPNTSFCFLDIRSPGLGDTAMYLCATSGGGMNSPLHFGNGTRLTVT.

The chain has TRBV7-8 and TRBJ2-7; D is possibly TRBD2 (5 bases). The CDR3 covers 12 residues. V was clipped by 9 bases and J by 3 bases, with 12 bases between them. Germline V lookup: CDR1 SGHVS, CDR2 FQNEAQ. The CDR3 DNA sequence: TGTGCCAGTGAAAGCGGCGACTACGAGCAGTACTTC. Its translation is CASESGDYEQYF.

V gene TRBV5-1 combines with J gene TRBJ2-5; D is undetermined. V lost 2 bases and J lost 1, with 9 bases in between. CDR1 is SGHRS, CDR2 YFSETQ, per germline. CDR3 length: 14 residues. The CDR3 DNA reads as TGCGCCAGCAGCTTAACGGAGTCCCAAGAGACCCAGTACTTC. The encoded protein is CASSLTESQETQYF.

The V and J genes are TRBV5-1 and TRBJ2-1, with 9 bases aligning to TRBD1. In germline, CDR1 is SGHRS, CDR2 YFSETQ. J lost 6 bases, V lost 4 bases, and 14 bases had no gene match. The CDR3 is made up of 17 amino acids. The CDR3 loop is CASSLLPTGGIGNEQFF. CDR3 in DNA: TGCGCCAGCAGCCTGCTACCGACAGGGGGGATTGGCAATGAGCAGTTCTTC.

The chain recombines TRBV28 with TRBJ2-5; D is possibly TRBD2 (6 bases). Deletions cut 6 bases from V and 4 bases from J, with 21 bases between. The CDR3 spans 16 residues. Germline CDR1 MDHEN, CDR2 SYDVKM. The CDR3: CASSFPLEGSRETQYF. The DNA of the CDR3 is TGTGCCAGCAGCTTCCCCCTGGAGGGATCGCGAGAGACCCAGTACTTC.

The chain joins TRBV5-6 to TRBJ2-2, with D uncertain. Per germline, CDR1 SGHDT and CDR2 YYEEEE. Trimming stripped 1 base from V and 1 base from J, with 14 bases between. The CDR3 is 17 amino acids. CDR3 in amino acids: CASSLWLLSQNTGELFF. In DNA form, the CDR3 reads TGTGCCAGCAGCTTGTGGCTGCTCTCTCAGAACACCGGGGAGCTGTTTTTT.

V and J are TRBV6-1 and TRBJ1-1; D is perhaps TRBD1 (5 bases). V was shortened by 0 bases and J by 4 bases, with 6 bases between the two germline ends. CDR1 is MNHNS, CDR2 SASEGT, per germline. The CDR3 sequence is 13 residues long. CDR3 protein: CASSEARGTEAFF. CDR3 coding DNA: TGTGCCAGCAGTGAAGCAAGGGGCACTGAAGCTTTCTTT.

In nucleotides, the CDR3 is TGTGCCAGCAGTGTGGGGGGTCGAGCAAGCTCCTACGAGCAGTACTTC. Amino acids: CASSVGGRASSYEQYF. The chain has TRBV9 and TRBJ2-5; a possible D gene is TRBD2 (6 bases). TRBJ2-7 explains the end of the DNA better; the J call may be wrong. Germline V gene sequence: CDR1 SGDLS, CDR2 YYNGEE. This CDR3 contains 16 residues.

This chain links TRBV7-2 with TRBJ1-6; D is unresolved. V was clipped by 1 base and J by 6 bases, with 7 bases between them. The CDR3 loop spans 14 amino acids. CDR1 and CDR2 from the germline V gene are SGHTA and FQGNSA. In DNA, the CDR3 is TGTGCCAGCAGCTTAGACGAGGGTAATTCACCCCTCCACTTT. It translates to CASSLDEGNSPLHF. Based on the CDR3 plus reference TRBV7-2 and TRBJ1-6, the full variable domain is GAGVSQSPSNKVTEKGKDVELRCDPISGHTALYWYRQSLGQGLEFLIYFQGNSAPDKSGLPSDRFSAERTGGSVSTLTIQRTQQEDSAVYLCASSLDEGNSPLHFGNGTRLTVT.

This sequence joins TRBV15 and TRBJ1-1; no clear D gene. The V and J ends lost 1 base and 3 bases respectively, with 12 bases between them. Germline V gene data show CDR1 as LNHNV and CDR2 as YYDKDF (reference sequence). This CDR3 has 15 residues. The CDR3 sequence: CATSRGGRDDTEAFF. CDR3 nucleotide sequence: TGTGCCACCAGCAGAGGAGGGCGGGATGACACTGAAGCTTTCTTT.